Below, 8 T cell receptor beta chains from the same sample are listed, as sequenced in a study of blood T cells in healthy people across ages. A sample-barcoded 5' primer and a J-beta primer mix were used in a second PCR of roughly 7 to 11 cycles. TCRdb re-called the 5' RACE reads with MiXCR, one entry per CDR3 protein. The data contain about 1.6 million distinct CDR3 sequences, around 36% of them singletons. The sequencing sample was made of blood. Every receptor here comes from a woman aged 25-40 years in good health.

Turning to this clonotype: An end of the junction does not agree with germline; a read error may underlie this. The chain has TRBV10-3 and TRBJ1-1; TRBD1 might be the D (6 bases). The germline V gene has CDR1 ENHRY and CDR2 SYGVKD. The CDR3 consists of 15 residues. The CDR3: CAVSEGGKRNTEAFF. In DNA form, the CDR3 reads TGTGCCGTCAGTGAGGGGGGGAAGAGGAATACTGAAGCTTTCTTT.

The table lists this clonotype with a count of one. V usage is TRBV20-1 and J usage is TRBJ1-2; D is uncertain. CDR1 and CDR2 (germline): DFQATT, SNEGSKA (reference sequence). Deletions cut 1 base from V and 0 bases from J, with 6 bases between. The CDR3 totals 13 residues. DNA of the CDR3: TGCAGTGCTAGAGTTGCGGCTAACTATGGCTACACCTTC. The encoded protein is CSARVAANYGYTF.

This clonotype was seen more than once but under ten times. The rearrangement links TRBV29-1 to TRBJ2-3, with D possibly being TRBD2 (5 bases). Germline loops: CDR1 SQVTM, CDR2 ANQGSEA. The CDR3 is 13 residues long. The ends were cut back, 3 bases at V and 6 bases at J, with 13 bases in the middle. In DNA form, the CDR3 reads TGCAGCGTTGATCCCGCATCGGGGGATACGCAGTATTTT. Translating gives CSVDPASGDTQYF.

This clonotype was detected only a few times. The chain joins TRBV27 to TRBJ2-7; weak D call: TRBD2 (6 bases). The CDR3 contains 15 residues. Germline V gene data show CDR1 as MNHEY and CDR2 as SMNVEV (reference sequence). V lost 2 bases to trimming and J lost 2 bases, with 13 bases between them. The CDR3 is CASSLGTHTPYEQYF. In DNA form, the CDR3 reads TGTGCCAGCAGTTTAGGGACTCATACGCCCTACGAGCAGTACTTC.

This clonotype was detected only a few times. In nucleotides, the CDR3 is TGTGCCATCAGTGACCCGAGGGTTAACTATGGCTACACCTTC. It specifies CAISDPRVNYGYTF. This chain connects TRBV10-3 to TRBJ1-2; no definite D call. The length of the CDR3 is 14 residues. Trimming shortened V by 3 bases and J by 1 base, and 9 bases separated the two germline ends. Germline V CDR1 and CDR2: ENHRY, SYGVKD.

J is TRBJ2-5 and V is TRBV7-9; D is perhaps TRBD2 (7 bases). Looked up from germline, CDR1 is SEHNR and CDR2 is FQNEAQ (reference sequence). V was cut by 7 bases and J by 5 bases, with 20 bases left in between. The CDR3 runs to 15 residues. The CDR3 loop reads CASNLRGGSEETQYF. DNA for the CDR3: TGTGCCAGCAACCTCAGGGGAGGGTCAGAGGAGACCCAGTACTTC.

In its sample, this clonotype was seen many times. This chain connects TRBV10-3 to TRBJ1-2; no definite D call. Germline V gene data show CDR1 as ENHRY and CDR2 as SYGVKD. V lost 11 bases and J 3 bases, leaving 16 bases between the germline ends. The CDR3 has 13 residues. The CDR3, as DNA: TGTGCCGTCAAGGTCACAGCTGACTATGGCTACACCTTC. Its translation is CAVKVTADYGYTF.

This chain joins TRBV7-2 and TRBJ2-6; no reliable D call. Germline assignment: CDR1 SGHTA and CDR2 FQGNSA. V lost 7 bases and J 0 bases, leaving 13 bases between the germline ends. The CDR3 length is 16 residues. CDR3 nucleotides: TGTGCCAGCACCTCGCCCGGTTACTCTGGGGCCAACGTCCTGACTTTC. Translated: CASTSPGYSGANVLTF.